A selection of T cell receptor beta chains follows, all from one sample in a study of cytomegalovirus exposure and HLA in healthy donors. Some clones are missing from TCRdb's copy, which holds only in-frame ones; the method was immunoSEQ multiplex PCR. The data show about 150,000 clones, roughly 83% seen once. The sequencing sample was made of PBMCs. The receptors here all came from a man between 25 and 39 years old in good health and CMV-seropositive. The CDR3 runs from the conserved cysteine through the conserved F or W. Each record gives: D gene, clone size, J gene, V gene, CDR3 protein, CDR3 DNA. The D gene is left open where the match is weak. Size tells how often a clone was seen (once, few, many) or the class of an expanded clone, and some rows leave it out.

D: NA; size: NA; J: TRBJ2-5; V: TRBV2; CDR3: CASSDNSETQYF; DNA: TGTGCCAGCAGTGATAACAGTGAGACCCAGTACTTC
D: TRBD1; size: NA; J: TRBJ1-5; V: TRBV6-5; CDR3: CASSLRDRNQPQHF; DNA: TGTGCCAGCAGCCTCCGGGACAGAAATCAGCCCCAGCATTTT
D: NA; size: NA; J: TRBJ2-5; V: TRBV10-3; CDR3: CAISESEVETQYF; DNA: TGTGCCATCAGTGAGTCCGAGGTGGAGACCCAGTACTTC
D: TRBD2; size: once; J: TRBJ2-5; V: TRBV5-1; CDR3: CASSSPGGGPGQDTQYF; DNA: TGCGCCAGCAGCTCCCCCGGGGGGGGGCCCGGCCAAGATACCCAGTACTTC
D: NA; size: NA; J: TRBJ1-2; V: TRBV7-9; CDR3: CASSSGSNYGYTF; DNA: TGTGCCAGCAGCTCGGGTTCTAACTATGGCTACACCTTC
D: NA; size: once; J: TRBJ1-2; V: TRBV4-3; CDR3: CASSQDKETANYGYTF; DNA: TGCGCCAGCAGCCAAGATAAGGAGACGGCCAACTATGGCTACACCTTC
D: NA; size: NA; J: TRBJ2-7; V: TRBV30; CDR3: CAWSSQGSEQYF; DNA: TGTGCCTGGAGTTCCCAGGGTTCCGAGCAGTACTTC
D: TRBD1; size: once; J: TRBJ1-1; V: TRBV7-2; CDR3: CASSLQGGASWAFF; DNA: TGTGCCAGCAGCTTACAAGGGGGCGCATCGTGGGCTTTCTTT
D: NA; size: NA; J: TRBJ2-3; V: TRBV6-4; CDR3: CASSDSIGSDTQYF; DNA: TGTGCCAGCAGTGACTCGATCGGGTCGGATACGCAGTATTTT
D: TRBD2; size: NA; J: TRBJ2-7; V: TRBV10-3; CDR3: CAISLGTSGGSYEQYF; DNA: TGTGCCATCAGTCTAGGGACTAGCGGGGGTTCCTACGAGCAGTACTTC
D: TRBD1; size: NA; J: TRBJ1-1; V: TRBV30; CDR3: CAWSKGGALNTEAFF; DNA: TGTGCCTGGAGTAAAGGGGGCGCATTGAACACTGAAGCTTTCTTT
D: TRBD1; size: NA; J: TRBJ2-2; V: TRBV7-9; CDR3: CADRTGNTGELFF; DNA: TGTGCAGATAGGACAGGGAACACCGGGGAGCTGTTTTTT
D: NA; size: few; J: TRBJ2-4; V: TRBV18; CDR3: CASSPPAGENIQYF; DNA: TGTGCCAGCTCACCACCGGCAGGGGAAAACATTCAGTACTTC
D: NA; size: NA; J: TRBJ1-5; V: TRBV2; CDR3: CASRVRVGQPQHF; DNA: TGTGCCAGCCGAGTACGGGTTGGGCAGCCCCAGCATTTT
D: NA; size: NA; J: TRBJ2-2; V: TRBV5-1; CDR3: CASSPTAVTGELFF; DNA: TGCGCCAGCAGTCCGACTGCGGTAACCGGGGAGCTGTTTTTT
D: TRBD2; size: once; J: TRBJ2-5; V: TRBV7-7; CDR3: CASSSAGLAGVLETQYF; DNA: TGTGCTAGCAGCTCCGCGGGACTAGCGGGAGTCTTGGAGACCCAGTACTTC
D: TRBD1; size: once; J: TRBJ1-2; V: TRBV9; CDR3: CASSSDRGGYTF; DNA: TGTGCCAGCAGCTCCGACAGGGGTGGCTACACCTTC
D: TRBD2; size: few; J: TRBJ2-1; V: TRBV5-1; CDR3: CASSLGPSGSNEQFF; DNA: TGCGCCAGCAGCCTGGGGCCTAGCGGGAGTAATGAGCAGTTCTTC
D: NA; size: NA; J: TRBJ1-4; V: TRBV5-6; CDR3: CASSLRQGLQEKLFF; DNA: TGTGCCAGCAGCTTGAGGCAGGGCCTGCAAGAAAAACTGTTTTTT
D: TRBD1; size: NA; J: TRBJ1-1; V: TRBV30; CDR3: CAWSVSDRDFPEAFF; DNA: TGTGCCTGGAGTGTAAGTGACAGGGATTTCCCTGAAGCTTTCTTT
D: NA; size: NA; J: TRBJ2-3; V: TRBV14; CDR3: CASSRGGSTDTQYF; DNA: TGTGCCAGCAGCCGTGGCGGAAGCACAGATACGCAGTATTTT
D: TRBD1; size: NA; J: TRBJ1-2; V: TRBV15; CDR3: CATSRQQGADGYTF; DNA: TGTGCCACCAGCAGACAACAGGGGGCCGATGGCTACACCTTC
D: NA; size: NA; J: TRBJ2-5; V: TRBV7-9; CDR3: CASSLGSGQETQYF; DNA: TGTGCCAGCAGCTTAGGAAGCGGGCAAGAGACCCAGTACTTC
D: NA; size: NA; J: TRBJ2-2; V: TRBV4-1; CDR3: CASSLMNTGELFF; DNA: TGCGCCAGCAGCCTCATGAACACCGGGGAGCTGTTTTTT
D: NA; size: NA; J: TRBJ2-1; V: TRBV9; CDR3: CASSVGHNEQFF; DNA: TGTGCCAGCAGCGTAGGGCACAATGAGCAGTTCTTC
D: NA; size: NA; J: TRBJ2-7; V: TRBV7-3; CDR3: CASSSYAGATYEQYF; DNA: TGTGCCAGCAGCTCCTACGCAGGGGCGACCTACGAGCAGTACTTC
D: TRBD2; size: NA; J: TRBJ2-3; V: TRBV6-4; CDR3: CASSDLAGSTDTQYF; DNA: TGTGCCAGCAGTGACCTAGCGGGGAGCACAGATACGCAGTATTTT
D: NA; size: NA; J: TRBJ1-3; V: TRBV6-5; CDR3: CASSYRGPGNTIYF; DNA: TGTGCCAGCAGTTACAGGGGTCCTGGAAACACCATATATTTT